These 16 T cell receptor beta chains were sequenced from one sample in a study of blood T cell repertoires in COVID-19. TCRdb's table, derived via immunoSEQ multiplex PCR, lists solely in-frame clones and lacks some. The sample consists of fewer than 150,000 clones, 70% to 90% of them appearing once. Sequences were obtained from peripheral blood. Receptors were obtained from a middle-aged man with acute or convalescent COVID-19.

The V and J genes are TRBV6-6 and TRBJ2-1, with D unresolved. The CDR3 loop spans 12 amino acids. CDR1 MNHNY and CDR2 SVGAGI come from the germline V gene (reference sequence). V was clipped by 6 bases and J by 3 bases, with 6 bases between them. The CDR3 here is CASSRLYNEQFF. The CDR3 coding sequence is TGTGCCAGCAGCAGGCTCTACAATGAGCAGTTCTTC.

The rearrangement uses TRBV30 and TRBJ1-1, with D possibly being TRBD1 (5 bases). V gave up 3 bases and J gave up 0 bases, with 11 bases separating them. CDR3 length equals 14 residues. Germline CDR1 GTSNPN, CDR2 SVGIG (reference sequence). The CDR3 spells CAWSARALNTEAFF. The DNA for the CDR3 is TGTGCCTGGAGCGCCAGGGCTTTGAACACTGAAGCTTTCTTT.

This clone came up a few times. CDR3 sequence (DNA): TGCGCCAGCAGCGTCCGGGACAGGGGGGTCGGGGCTGAAGCTTTCTTT. Protein product: CASSVRDRGVGAEAFF. The chain has TRBV5-1 and TRBJ1-1; 11 bases map to TRBD1. The CDR3 has 16 residues. The V segment lost 4 bases and the J segment 6 bases; nucleotides outside the gene matches: 11. The germline gives CDR1 SGHRS, CDR2 YFSETQ.

The chain carries TRBV29-1 and TRBJ2-7; 13 bases line up with TRBD2. V was clipped by 3 bases and J by 2 bases; unmatched bases: 4. This CDR3 contains 15 residues. Per germline, CDR1 SQVTM and CDR2 ANQGSEA. The CDR3 reads CSVEYGLAGAYEQYF. For the CDR3, the DNA is TGCAGCGTTGAGTACGGACTAGCGGGGGCCTACGAGCAGTACTTC.

V gene TRBV7-9 combines with J gene TRBJ2-1; 14 bases line up with TRBD2. The CDR3 contains 15 residues. Germline V lookup: CDR1 SEHNR, CDR2 FQNEAQ (reference sequence). The ends lost 5 bases at V and 6 bases at J; junction bases unmatched: 3. CDR3 amino acids: CASSPGTSGGNEQFF. CDR3 in DNA: TGTGCCAGCAGCCCCGGGACTAGCGGGGGCAATGAGCAGTTCTTC.

The gene calls are TRBV27 and TRBJ2-1; 9 bases map to TRBD2. The CDR3 length is 16 residues. Trimming cost V 3 bases and J 4 bases; bases outside gene matches: 7. Looked up from germline, CDR1 is MNHEY and CDR2 is SMNVEV (reference sequence). The CDR3, as DNA: TGTGCCAGCAGTTTTGCGGGGGGGACCCTTTACAATGAGCAGTTCTTC. This gives the protein CASSFAGGTLYNEQFF.

V gene TRBV6-5 combines with J gene TRBJ2-4, with TRBD1 matching over 7 bases. Germline CDR1 and CDR2: MNHEY and SVGAGI. The CDR3 totals 14 residues. The J segment lost 5 bases and the V segment lost 5 bases, leaving 6 bases of the junction unmatched. CDR3 loop: CASSLDRDQNIQYF. DNA of the CDR3: TGTGCCAGCAGTCTTGACAGGGACCAAAACATTCAGTACTTC.

In its sample, this clone was seen a few times. This rearrangement joins TRBV5-1 to TRBJ1-1, with no clear D. The ends were cut back, 0 bases at V and 2 bases at J, with 8 bases in the middle. Per the germline V gene, CDR1 is SGHRS and CDR2 is YFSETQ. The CDR3 totals 14 residues. The CDR3 nucleotides are TGCGCCAGCAGCTTGGCTCGGTTAAACACTGAAGCTTTCTTT. Translated: CASSLARLNTEAFF.

On this clone itself: The junction departs from germline at one end; a sequencing error may be responsible. This chain links TRBV29-1 with TRBJ1-1; 8 nucleotides line up with TRBD1. The CDR3 has 16 residues. CDR1 and CDR2 from the germline V gene are SQVTM and ANQGSEA. The CDR3 DNA follows: TGCAGCGCTGAACTACTGGCGGACAGGGTTGACACTGAAGCTTTCTTT. Translated, it gives CSAELLADRVDTEAFF.

The table lists this clone with a count of one. This sequence joins TRBV3-1 (or the pseudogene TRBV3-2) and TRBJ2-7, with D tentatively TRBD2 (6 bases). CDR1 is LGHDT, CDR2 YNNKEL, per germline (reference sequence). Trimming removed 6 bases at V and 3 bases at J, with 9 bases between. This CDR3 is built from 12 residues. CDR3 coding DNA: TGTGCCAGCAGGGGGGGTGGCTACGAGCAGTACTTC. Translation gives CASRGGGYEQYF.

The V gene is TRBV6-5, the J gene TRBJ2-7; weak D call: TRBD2 (6 bases). Trimming took off 6 bases at V and 1 base at J, with 10 bases between the two ends. CDR1 MNHEY and CDR2 SVGAGI come from the germline V gene. This CDR3 has 13 amino acids. The chain's CDR3 is CASRRGPSYEQYF. The CDR3 nucleotides read TGTGCCAGCAGGCGGGGACCGTCCTACGAGCAGTACTTC.

V and J are TRBV9 and TRBJ1-3; 8 bases match TRBD1. J was trimmed by 0 bases and V by 7 bases; bases with no gene match: 9. CDR1 is SGDLS and CDR2 is YYNGEE in the germline V gene. The CDR3 runs to 16 residues. The CDR3 DNA reads as TGTGCCAGCGGCGGACAGGGCACTCACTCTGGAAACACCATATATTTT. Its translation is CASGGQGTHSGNTIYF.

The chain is built from TRBV19 and TRBJ1-6; a possible D gene is TRBD1 (5 bases). Between the trimmed V and J ends, which lost 10 bases and 5 bases, there was a span of 12 bases. The CDR3 runs to 13 residues. Germline loops: CDR1 LNHDA, CDR2 SQIVND (reference sequence). DNA for the CDR3: TGTGCCACTGGGGCGGTAGATAATTCACCCCTCCACTTT. This codes for CATGAVDNSPLHF. Looking up the rest from reference TRBV19 and TRBJ1-6 gives the full variable domain: DGGITQSPKYLFRKEGQNVTLSCEQNLNHDAMYWYRQDPGQGLRLIYYSQIVNDFQKGDIAEGYSVSREKKESFPLTVTSAQKNPTAFYLCATGAVDNSPLHFGNGTRLTVT.

The chain has TRBV5-1 and TRBJ1-2, with 11 bases that match TRBD1. Germline V gives CDR1 SGHRS, CDR2 YFSETQ. The CDR3 is made up of 13 amino acids. The V segment lost 5 bases and the J segment 7 bases; nucleotides outside the gene matches: 4. The CDR3 sequence: CASRNGTGGGYTF. DNA for the CDR3: TGCGCCAGCAGGAACGGGACAGGGGGTGGCTACACCTTC.

This chain connects TRBV7-9 to TRBJ2-7; TRBD2 might be the D (5 bases). Germline-derived CDR1 and CDR2 are SEHNR and FQNEAQ (reference sequence). CDR3 length: 15 residues. Trimming pared 3 bases from V and 0 bases from J, leaving 12 bases between. CDR3 in DNA: TGTGCCAGCAGCTTTGAGGGAAGGAGCTCCTACGAGCAGTACTTC. It yields the protein CASSFEGRSSYEQYF.

The V and J genes are TRBV7-2 and TRBJ1-2, with a possible D match to TRBD1 (5 bases). The CDR3 consists of 14 residues. V was trimmed by 6 bases and J by 6 bases, leaving 17 bases between them. Germline V gene sequence: CDR1 SGHTA, CDR2 FQGNSA. CDR3 protein: CASRPGAGEDGYTF. The CDR3 nucleotides are TGTGCCAGCAGGCCAGGAGCGGGGGAGGATGGCTACACCTTC.